This T cell receptor beta chain is drawn from a study of a mutant IDH1 vaccine in newly diagnosed glioma (dated by TCRdb to the early 2020s). Background on the whole study: Patients received eight vaccinations in weeks 1, 3, 5, 7, 11, 15, 19 and 23, corresponding to visits V03 through V10. In the chemotherapy-containing groups, vaccination started alongside temozolomide cycles, whereas in patients who had radiotherapy alone it started 4-6 weeks after radiotherapy. Before enrollment, most patients had been given radiochemotherapy with temozolomide as standard therapy, while the rest had received either radiotherapy alone or temozolomide alone. Of the roughly 32 patients who were treated, approximately 60% were male and roughly 38% were female, and the mean age was around 43 years. Longitudinal TCRB deep sequencing was performed for roughly 25 treated patients wherever samples were available for exploratory analyses. Peripheral blood was collected at six visits: V03 (baseline), V05, V07, V10, V12 and V13. The paper's findings and limits, for the study overall: It was noted by the authors that analyses of patient blood samples could not be reproduced owing to sample limitations. PBMC samples for TCRB deep sequencing were selected based on availability. Immune responses induced by the vaccine were seen in around 94% of patients across multiple MHC alleles. Changes in the top peripheral T cell clonotypes picked up by TCRB sequencing did not appear to be linked to pseudoprogression.

CDR1 and CDR2, looked up from the germline V gene, are SGHRS and YFSETQ. The V and J ends are trimmed by 0 bases and 0 bases, leaving 9 bases between them. The CDR3, cysteine through phenylalanine, is 16 amino acids long. CDR3 DNA only is kept here, 48 bases in frame from base 1. The library was prepared using the immunoSEQ multiplex PCR assay. Rearranged TCR beta chain sequences were amplified using the hsTCRB Kit according to the manufacturer's protocol. An Illumina MiSeq was used to sequence the TCRB libraries. Regarding the original processing steps: Demultiplexing, trimming and gene mapping were performed with the kit vendor's proprietary platform. This immuneACCESS table, as held by TCRdb, lists in-frame sequences with V and J called but not all clones. Of the missing ones, under half trace to an unresolved V gene in checked studies; the others have no known cause. The V and J calls and clone size are taken from that table; D and trimming were inferred from the DNA. The sample has tens of thousands of clones on record, more than 85% of them singletons. The ten largest make up 0.56% of the sample.

The sample's time point label is to be understood as: week 5, during vaccination. Every vaccine dose consisted of 300 ug of a 20-mer mutant IDH1 peptide in Montanide, administered subcutaneously together with topical imiquimod. All donors had newly diagnosed IDH1-mutant astrocytomas of WHO grade 3 or 4 that showed loss of nuclear ATRX. The samples were drawn from NOA16, a multicentre, single-arm, open-label phase I trial in Germany that tested a mutant IDH1 peptide vaccine in humans for the first time. The DNeasy Blood and Tissue Kit was used to extract genomic DNA from EDTA blood for TCRB sequencing. Concerning this clone: Its antigen is still unknown. No base quality values were provided; no much bigger clone lies one nucleotide off.

This chain is built from TRBV5-1 and TRBJ1-4; perhaps TRBD1 is the D gene, with 6 bases matching. The receptor comes from a woman aged 50 to 65 with glioma. The starting material was PBMCs, obtained from a glioma patient whose treatment included an IDH1 peptide vaccine. The CDR3 loop reads CASSLGDTATNEKLFF. The DNA is as follows: TGCGCCAGCAGCTTGGGGGACACTGCAACTAATGAAAAACTGTTTTTT. Where the CDR3 stops, the reference TRBV5-1 and TRBJ1-4 genes take over; the full variable domain is KAGVTQTPRYLIKTRGQQVTLSCSPISGHRSVSWYQQTPGQGLQFLFEYFSETQRNKGNFPGRFSGRQFSNSRSEMNVSTLELGDSALYLCASSLGDTATNEKLFFGSGTQLSVL.